The 15 T cell receptor beta chains below come from one sample, sequenced in a study of blood T cell repertoires in COVID-19 (dated by TCRdb to the early 2020s). The method was the immunoSEQ multiplex PCR assay. In its TCRdb copy, this immuneACCESS table keeps in-frame sequences only and misses some clones. Where compared with another copy, unresolved V genes explain less than half of these, and the others have no known cause. Within this sample are over 250,000 clones, with 75% to 95% of them counted one time only. Around 1.1% of the sample is held by the ten biggest clonotypes. Sequencing was performed on PBMCs or T cells enriched from blood (not recorded which). Receptor source: a woman aged 25 to 45 who had recovered from COVID-19.

The chain recombines TRBV6-5 with TRBJ2-7; weak D call: TRBD2 (5 bases). The germline V gene has CDR1 MNHEY and CDR2 SVGAGI. The CDR3 extends over 15 amino acids. Trimming removed 0 bases at V and 2 bases at J, with 11 bases between. CDR3 bases: TGTGCCAGCAGTTACTCGGGTAGCGCAGCCTACGAGCAGTACTTC. Its protein product is CASSYSGSAAYEQYF.

The gene calls are TRBV3-1 (or the pseudogene TRBV3-2) and TRBJ2-7, with 7 positions matching TRBD2. Germline V gene lookup returns CDR1 LGHDT and CDR2 YNNKEL (reference sequence). Trimming cost V 4 bases and J 6 bases; bases outside gene matches: 3. This CDR3 region has 12 residues. This chain's CDR3 is CASSLTGGEQYF. In nucleotides, the CDR3 is TGTGCCAGCAGCCTCACGGGGGGCGAGCAGTACTTC.

The rearrangement joins TRBV5-1 to TRBJ2-5; 7 bases line up with TRBD1. This CDR3 has 14 amino acids. V dropped 4 bases and J dropped 3; count of bases not matched to a gene: 6. The germline CDR1 and CDR2 sequences are SGHRS and YFSETQ. CDR3 region: CASSPGTAKETQYF. CDR3 nucleotides: TGCGCCAGCAGCCCCGGGACAGCTAAAGAGACCCAGTACTTC.

V is TRBV19 and J is TRBJ1-1, with 7 nucleotides matching TRBD1. The CDR3 totals 13 residues. Germline V lookup: CDR1 LNHDA, CDR2 SQIVND (reference sequence). Losses at the gene ends were 5 bases for V and 5 bases for J; bases not matched to a gene: 5. CDR3 coding DNA: TGTGCCAGTAGTTCCGACAGGGATACTGAAGCTTTCTTT. Translating it yields CASSSDRDTEAFF.

The genes are TRBV6-5 and TRBJ2-7; 9 positions match TRBD2. V shed 1 base, J shed 3 bases, and the junction held 4 bases outside the gene matches. The CDR3 totals 15 residues. Germline CDR1 MNHEY, CDR2 SVGAGI. As DNA, the CDR3 is TGTGCCAGCAGTTACTTGACTAGCGGAAACTACGAGCAGTACTTC. Its protein product is CASSYLTSGNYEQYF.

The gene calls are TRBV5-1 and TRBJ2-2, with 9 bases aligning to TRBD1. With V trimmed by 5 bases and J by 3 bases, 11 bases remained unmatched. The CDR3 extends over 17 amino acids. Germline V gene sequence: CDR1 SGHRS, CDR2 YFSETQ. The CDR3 bases are TGCGCCAGCAGTTGGAAAACAGGGGGCGCCGACACCGGGGAGCTGTTTTTT. Translating it yields CASSWKTGGADTGELFF. The variable domain in full, with the rest retrieved from reference TRBV5-1 and TRBJ2-2, is KAGVTQTPRYLIKTRGQQVTLSCSPISGHRSVSWYQQTPGQGLQFLFEYFSETQRNKGNFPGRFSGRQFSNSRSEMNVSTLELGDSALYLCASSWKTGGADTGELFFGEGSRLTVL.

This chain joins TRBV7-9 and TRBJ2-5; the D gene is possibly TRBD1 (5 bases). Germline-derived CDR1 and CDR2 are SEHNR and FQNEAQ (reference sequence). The CDR3 is made up of 12 amino acids. Trimming took off 0 bases at V and 8 bases at J, with 7 bases between the two ends. The CDR3 nucleotides read TGTGCCAGCAGCTTAGCCCAGGGAACCCAGTACTTC. Its translation is CASSLAQGTQYF.

V is TRBV9 and J is TRBJ2-1; the D is unclear. CDR3 length: 11 residues. CDR1 is SGDLS, CDR2 YYNGEE, per germline. V was trimmed by 3 bases and J by 10 bases, leaving 8 bases between them. This CDR3 is CASSARSEQFF. The CDR3 DNA sequence: TGTGCCAGCAGCGCTAGATCAGAGCAGTTCTTC.

The rearrangement joins TRBV28 to TRBJ2-7; 9 bases fit TRBD2. The CDR3 consists of 17 residues. Germline values: CDR1 MDHEN, CDR2 SYDVKM. The V and J ends lost 5 bases and 0 bases, in that order; junction bases with no gene match: 11. CDR3 in DNA: TGTGCCAGCAGTCCGTCCATAGCGGGAGTAATCTCCTACGAGCAGTACTTC. Amino acid sequence: CASSPSIAGVISYEQYF.

V is TRBV19 and J is TRBJ2-1, with 12 bases aligning to TRBD1. The germline V gene has CDR1 LNHDA and CDR2 SQIVND (reference sequence). The CDR3 covers 14 residues. The V gene end was trimmed by 4 bases and the J gene end by 8 bases; junction bases not matched to a gene: 3. The CDR3 DNA follows: TGTGCCAGTAGTAGGGACAGGGGGCAGGATGAGCAGTTCTTC. It yields the protein CASSRDRGQDEQFF.

Of note for this clone: In the same sample, other DNA sequences code for this CDR3. The rearrangement links TRBV2 to TRBJ2-5, with no clear D. Trimming cost V 4 bases and J 2 bases, with 2 bases left between them. Germline CDR1 reads SNHLY; CDR2 reads FYNNEI. The CDR3 contains 11 residues. CDR3: CASSVQETQYF. The CDR3 bases are TGTGCCAGCAGTGTACAAGAGACCCAGTACTTC.

The V gene is TRBV19, the J gene TRBJ2-3; tentatively, D is TRBD2 (6 bases). This CDR3 contains 15 residues. The germline CDR1 and CDR2 sequences are LNHDA and SQIVND (reference sequence). Trimming removed 1 base at V and 2 bases at J, with 10 bases between. The CDR3 loop is CASSIAGGDTDTQYF. DNA of the CDR3: TGTGCCAGTAGTATAGCCGGCGGGGACACAGATACGCAGTATTTT.

The V call is TRBV15, the J call TRBJ2-7, with D perhaps TRBD1 (5 bases). The germline CDR1 and CDR2 sequences are LNHNV and YYDKDF (reference sequence). The CDR3 runs to 14 residues. Trimming stripped 1 base from V and 2 bases from J, with 9 bases between. CDR3 residues: CATSRAQGPYEQYF. Written as DNA, the CDR3 is TGTGCCACCAGCAGAGCCCAGGGTCCCTACGAGCAGTACTTC.

Written as DNA, the CDR3 is TGTGCCTGGGTTCGGGGCAGGGGGCAAGTCGGATACGAGCAGTACTTC. It translates to CAWVRGRGQVGYEQYF. The chain links TRBV30 to TRBJ2-7, with 8 bases lining up with TRBD1. After removal of 5 bases from V and 4 bases from J, the junction contained 16 bases not matched to a gene. The germline gives CDR1 GTSNPN, CDR2 SVGIG (reference sequence). This CDR3 comprises 16 residues.

The CDR3 loop reads CASTRLVHYEQYF. CDR3 nucleotide sequence: TGTGCCAGCACCAGACTAGTCCACTACGAGCAGTACTTC. The chain carries TRBV28 and TRBJ2-7; D is possibly TRBD2 (6 bases). Trimming removed 7 bases from V and 3 bases from J, with 13 bases in between. The germline V gene has CDR1 MDHEN and CDR2 SYDVKM. This CDR3 is 13 amino acids long. The whole variable domain, remainder taken from reference TRBV28 and TRBJ2-7, is DVKVTQSSRYLVKRTGEKVFLECVQDMDHENMFWYRQDPGLGLRLIYFSYDVKMKEKGDIPEGYSVSREKKERFSLILESASTNQTSMYLCASTRLVHYEQYFGPGTRLTVT.